This TCR beta chain was captured in a study of blood T cell repertoires in COVID-19. Across the whole study: The samples span acute and convalescent COVID-19 from the United States, Italy and Spain.

Individuals aged about 18 to 89 years were recruited from about two dozen US areas. Libraries were prepared by immunoSEQ multiplex PCR; TCRdb keeps only in-frame clonotypes and omits some of them. Of around 240,000 clones listed, about 91% are singletons. Germline V CDR1 and CDR2: SEHNR, FQNEAQ (reference sequence). V was shortened by 3 bases and J by 3 bases, with 10 bases between the two germline ends. The CDR3 has 14 amino acids. In regard to this clone: The sample carries other DNA sequences with the same CDR3.

This rearrangement joins TRBV7-9 to TRBJ2-3; possibly TRBD2 for D (5 bases). The material sequenced was PBMCs or T cells enriched from blood (not recorded which). This clonotype was obtained from a human donor in a cohort exposed to, infected with or recovered from COVID-19 (not recorded which). The donor label of this sample is uncertain. The DNA for the CDR3 is TGTGCCAGCAGCTTGACGGGGTCGACAGATACGCAGTATTTT. It encodes CASSLTGSTDTQYF.